The 24 T cell receptor beta chains below were found in one sample sequenced in a study of T cell responses to AZD1222 COVID-19 vaccine. Only in-frame clones appear in the TCRdb table, and some are missing; sequencing was by immunoSEQ multiplex PCR. The sample carries more than 150,000 clones, about 95% recorded once. The material was peripheral blood, obtained on day 0 of AZD1222 vaccination. The receptor set was obtained from an adult in good health.

The CDR3 nucleotides read TGCGCCAGCAGCTTTTGGCGGGCTGGGTACAATGAGCAGTTCTTC. It specifies CASSFWRAGYNEQFF. The J gene is TRBJ2-1, the V gene TRBV5-1, with a possible D match to TRBD2 (5 bases). CDR3 size: 15 residues. Germline CDR1 and CDR2: SGHRS and YFSETQ. V lost 2 bases, J lost 4 bases, and 13 bases lay in between.

The gene calls are TRBV5-1 and TRBJ2-1, with TRBD2 matching 8 bases. CDR1 is SGHRS, CDR2 YFSETQ, per germline. With 3 bases clipped from V and 2 bases from J, the junction kept 7 bases outside the gene matches. The CDR3 covers 16 residues. CDR3 sequence reads: CASSYSGVEAYNEQFF. CDR3 bases: TGCGCCAGCAGCTATAGCGGGGTAGAGGCCTACAATGAGCAGTTCTTC.

The chain employs TRBV5-5 and TRBJ1-4; TRBD1 matches 7 bases. Germline values: CDR1 SGHKS, CDR2 YYEKEE (reference sequence). The CDR3 is 16 amino acids. Trimming at V came to 0 bases and at J to 8 bases, leaving 10 bases not matched to a gene. CDR3 region: CASSLATGVLGEKLFF. The CDR3 DNA reads as TGTGCCAGCAGCTTGGCCACAGGGGTCCTCGGGGAAAAACTGTTTTTT.

The chain has TRBV6-5 and TRBJ1-1; D is undetermined. The length of the CDR3 is 11 residues. Per germline, CDR1 MNHEY and CDR2 SVGAGI. Trimming pared 4 bases from V and 5 bases from J, leaving 5 bases between. The CDR3, as DNA: TGTGCCAGCAGTTCAAATACTGAAGCTTTCTTT. Protein product: CASSSNTEAFF.

The chain carries TRBV10-3 and TRBJ2-1; 11 nucleotides agree with TRBD2. The length of the CDR3 is 18 residues. V shed 6 bases, J shed 0 bases, and the junction held 10 bases outside the gene matches. Germline CDR1 reads ENHRY; CDR2 reads SYGVKD. Here the CDR3 DNA reads TGTGCCATCAGCGAACCCGGGACTAGCGGTAGCTCCTACAATGAGCAGTTCTTC. Amino acid sequence: CAISEPGTSGSSYNEQFF.

This rearrangement joins TRBV11-2 to TRBJ1-4; no firm D call. The germline V gene encodes CDR1 SGHAT and CDR2 FQNNGV. The CDR3 runs to 13 residues. The V and J ends lost 1 base and 8 bases respectively, with 8 bases between them. The CDR3 reads CASSLGVAEKLFF. The CDR3 bases are TGTGCCAGCAGCTTAGGAGTGGCGGAAAAACTGTTTTTT.

The chain uses TRBV13 and TRBJ2-1, with 7 bases fitting TRBD2. This CDR3 is 14 amino acids long. The germline V gene encodes CDR1 PRHDT and CDR2 FYEKMQ (reference sequence). With V trimmed by 2 bases and J by 5 bases, 3 bases remained unmatched. CDR3 region: CASSLQGGHNEQFF. The CDR3 DNA reads TGTGCCAGCAGCTTACAGGGAGGGCACAATGAGCAGTTCTTC.

The chain couples TRBV7-2 to TRBJ1-5, with D possibly TRBD1 on 5 matching bases. CDR3 size: 14 residues. Per the germline V gene, CDR1 is SGHTA and CDR2 is FQGNSA. V lost 7 bases to trimming and J lost 6 bases, with 16 bases between them. The CDR3 DNA follows: TGTGCCAGCACCCCCGGGGGGGAGGGTCAGCCCCAGCATTTT. Amino acid sequence: CASTPGGEGQPQHF.

This clone was counted a single time. This chain's CDR3 is CASGGAQGGQPQHF. The CDR3 bases are TGTGCCAGCGGGGGGGCACAGGGAGGTCAGCCCCAGCATTTT. V gene TRBV28 combines with J gene TRBJ1-5, with D possibly being TRBD1 (6 bases). Trimming stripped 8 bases from V and 6 bases from J, with 17 bases between. The germline CDR1 and CDR2 sequences are MDHEN and SYDVKM. The CDR3 loop spans 14 amino acids. The complete variable domain, with remaining parts taken from reference TRBV28 and TRBJ1-5, reads DVKVTQSSRYLVKRTGEKVFLECVQDMDHENMFWYRQDPGLGLRLIYFSYDVKMKEKGDIPEGYSVSREKKERFSLILESASTNQTSMYLCASGGAQGGQPQHFGDGTRLSIL.

The chain has TRBV7-9 and TRBJ2-1, with 8 bases identical to TRBD1. This CDR3 region has 14 residues. V shed 5 bases and J 8 bases; nucleotides not matched to a gene: 8. CDR1 SEHNR and CDR2 FQNEAQ come from the germline V gene (reference sequence). CDR3 sequence: CASSPQGAWDEQFF. CDR3 DNA: TGTGCCAGCAGCCCCCAGGGGGCATGGGATGAGCAGTTCTTC.

V usage is TRBV30 and J usage is TRBJ2-7; D is uncertain. CDR3 size: 11 residues. Trimming stripped 6 bases from V and 0 bases from J, with 6 bases between. Germline V lookup: CDR1 GTSNPN, CDR2 SVGIG (reference sequence). CDR3 residues: CACSLSYEQYF. CDR3 sequence (DNA): TGTGCCTGCAGCCTCTCCTACGAGCAGTACTTC.

The gene calls are TRBV6-5 and TRBJ2-3; TRBD1 matches 7 bases. From germline, CDR1 is MNHEY and CDR2 SVGAGI. The CDR3 spans 13 residues. Unmatched junction bases numbered 4, after V lost 6 bases and J lost 4 bases. The CDR3 protein is CASRNRGPDTQYF. Written as DNA, the CDR3 is TGTGCCAGCAGGAACAGGGGTCCAGATACGCAGTATTTT.

The chain is built from TRBV6-5 and TRBJ1-4; 8 bases fit TRBD1. V shed 7 bases, J shed 1 base, and the junction held 5 bases outside the gene matches. CDR1 MNHEY and CDR2 SVGAGI come from the germline V gene. This CDR3 contains 15 residues. The CDR3 DNA follows: TGTGCCAGCAACATAGGACAGGGAACTAATGAAAAACTGTTTTTT. Protein: CASNIGQGTNEKLFF.

The chain carries TRBV28 and TRBJ1-1; 7 bases align to TRBD1. The germline V gene has CDR1 MDHEN and CDR2 SYDVKM. V gave up 8 bases and J gave up 1 base; unmatched junction bases: 4. The CDR3 consists of 13 residues. CDR3 sequence reads: CASEGQPNTEAFF. The CDR3 DNA sequence: TGTGCCAGCGAGGGACAGCCGAACACTGAAGCTTTCTTT.

The chain employs TRBV19 and TRBJ2-3, with 8 bases lining up with TRBD2. CDR1 LNHDA and CDR2 SQIVND come from the germline V gene (reference sequence). The CDR3 spans 18 residues. V dropped 5 bases and J dropped 0; count of bases not matched to a gene: 13. The CDR3 region has the DNA TGTGCCAGTAGTGCCCGACTGCGAGCGGGGGTTAGCACAGATACGCAGTATTTT. Residues: CASSARLRAGVSTDTQYF.

This clone has a single count. This rearrangement joins TRBV19 to TRBJ1-1; 7 nucleotides agree with TRBD1. This CDR3 contains 13 residues. V lost 7 bases and J lost 0; bases outside the gene matches: 2. Per germline, CDR1 LNHDA and CDR2 SQIVND (reference sequence). The CDR3 DNA follows: TGTGCCAGTACAGGGGGGTTGAACACTGAAGCTTTCTTT. Translating gives CASTGGLNTEAFF.

DNA for the CDR3: TGTGCCAGTAGCCTATCGAGGGGACAGGGGGCGCTTGGCACTGAAGCTTTCTTT. Protein: CASSLSRGQGALGTEAFF. The V gene is TRBV19, the J gene TRBJ1-1; TRBD1 agrees at 12 bases. There are 18 residues in the CDR3. The trim removed 6 bases at V and 4 bases at J, leaving 15 bases unmatched. Germline V gene sequence: CDR1 LNHDA, CDR2 SQIVND (reference sequence).

The chain uses TRBV6-6 and TRBJ1-1, with D unclear. Per the germline V gene, CDR1 is MNHNY and CDR2 is SVGAGI (reference sequence). The CDR3 runs 13 residues. The V end was cut by 8 bases, the J end by 1 base, with 11 bases between. CDR3 coding DNA: TGTGCCAGCTTGAATGGGCGGAACACTGAAGCTTTCTTT. Protein sequence: CASLNGRNTEAFF.

The chain uses TRBV15 and TRBJ1-1, with D possibly matching TRBD1 (6 bases). With 3 bases removed from V and 9 bases from J, the gap between germline ends came to 17 bases. The CDR3 is 14 residues long. Per germline, CDR1 LNHNV and CDR2 YYDKDF (reference sequence). The CDR3 sequence is CATSSHRGAHKAFF. DNA of the CDR3: TGTGCCACCAGCAGCCATAGGGGGGCGCATAAAGCTTTCTTT.

The genes are TRBV9 and TRBJ1-6, with 12 bases fitting TRBD1. The length of the CDR3 is 16 residues. The V and J ends lost 4 bases and 6 bases, in that order; junction bases with no gene match: 5. The germline CDR1 and CDR2 sequences are SGDLS and YYNGEE. The CDR3 region is CASSLGQGARNSPLHF. The CDR3, as DNA: TGTGCCAGCAGCCTGGGACAGGGGGCGCGTAATTCACCCCTCCACTTT.

This chain connects TRBV6-1 to TRBJ1-6; TRBD1 matches 8 bases. The ends lost 3 bases at V and 8 bases at J; junction bases unmatched: 6. The germline CDR1 and CDR2 sequences are MNHNS and SASEGT. CDR3 size: 15 residues. CDR3 sequence: CASSDWTGRDSPLHF. CDR3 coding DNA: TGTGCCAGCAGTGATTGGACAGGGAGGGATTCACCCCTCCACTTT.

This rearrangement joins TRBV4-1 to TRBJ1-3; D gene unclear. The CDR3 is 17 residues long. Trimming shortened V by 0 bases and J by 1 base, and 13 bases separated the two germline ends. Germline V gives CDR1 MGHRA, CDR2 YSYEKL. CDR3 nucleotides: TGCGCCAGCAGCCAAGATCAAGAGAAAGGGTCTGGAAACACCATATATTTT. The encoded protein is CASSQDQEKGSGNTIYF.

This rearrangement joins TRBV2 to TRBJ1-1; 7 positions agree with TRBD1. Per the germline V gene, CDR1 is SNHLY and CDR2 is FYNNEI. V was clipped by 9 bases and J by 3 bases; unmatched bases: 10. CDR3 length: 14 amino acids. CDR3 region: CARTGTAVDTEAFF. The CDR3 DNA sequence: TGTGCCAGAACCGGGACAGCGGTGGACACTGAAGCTTTCTTT.

The chain recombines TRBV13 with TRBJ2-3, with D perhaps given as TRBD1 or TRBD2 (6 bases each). The CDR3 has 15 residues. Germline V gene sequence: CDR1 PRHDT, CDR2 FYEKMQ (reference sequence). V was pared by 5 bases and J by 0 bases, with 12 bases between. CDR3 residues: CASSTRGPSTDTQYF. The DNA for the CDR3 is TGTGCCAGCAGCACCCGGGGGCCTAGCACAGATACGCAGTATTTT.